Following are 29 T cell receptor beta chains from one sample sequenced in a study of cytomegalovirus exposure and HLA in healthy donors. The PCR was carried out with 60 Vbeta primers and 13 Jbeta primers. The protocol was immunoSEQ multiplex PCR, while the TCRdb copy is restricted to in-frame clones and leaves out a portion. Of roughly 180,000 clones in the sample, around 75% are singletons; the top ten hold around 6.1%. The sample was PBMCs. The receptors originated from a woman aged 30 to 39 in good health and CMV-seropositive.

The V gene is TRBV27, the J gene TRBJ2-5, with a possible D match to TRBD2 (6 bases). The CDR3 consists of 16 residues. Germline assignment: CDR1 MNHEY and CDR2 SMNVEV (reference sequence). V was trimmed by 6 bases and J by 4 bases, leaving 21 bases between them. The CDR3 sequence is CASRIAGGPQRETQYF. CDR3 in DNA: TGTGCCAGCAGGATCGCCGGAGGGCCTCAGCGAGAGACCCAGTACTTC.

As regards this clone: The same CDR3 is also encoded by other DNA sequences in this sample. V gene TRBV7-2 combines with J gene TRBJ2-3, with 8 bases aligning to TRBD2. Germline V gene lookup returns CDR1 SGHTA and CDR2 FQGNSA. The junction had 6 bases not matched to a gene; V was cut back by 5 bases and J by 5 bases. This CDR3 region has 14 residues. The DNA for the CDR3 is TGTGCCAGCAGCCTCAGCGGGGGAGGAGATACGCAGTATTTT. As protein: CASSLSGGGDTQYF.

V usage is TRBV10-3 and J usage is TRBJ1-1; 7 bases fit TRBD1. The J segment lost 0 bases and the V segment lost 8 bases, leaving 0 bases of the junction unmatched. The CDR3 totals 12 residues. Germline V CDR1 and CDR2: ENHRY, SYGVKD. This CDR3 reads CAIGQVNTEAFF. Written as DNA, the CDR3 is TGTGCCATCGGACAGGTGAACACTGAAGCTTTCTTT.

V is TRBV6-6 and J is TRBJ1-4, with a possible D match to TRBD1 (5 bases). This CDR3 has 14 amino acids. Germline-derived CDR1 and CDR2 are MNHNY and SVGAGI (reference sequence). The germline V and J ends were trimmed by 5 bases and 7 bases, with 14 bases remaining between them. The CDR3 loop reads CASSRDLWGEKLFF. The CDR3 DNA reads TGTGCCAGCAGTCGGGACTTATGGGGTGAAAAACTGTTTTTT.

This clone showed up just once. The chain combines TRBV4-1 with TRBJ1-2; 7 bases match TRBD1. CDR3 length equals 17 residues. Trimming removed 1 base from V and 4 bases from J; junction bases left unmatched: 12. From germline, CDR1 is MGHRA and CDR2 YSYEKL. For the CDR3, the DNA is TGCGCCAGCAGCCAAGTCCTGGGACAGCCGCATTTCTATGGCTACACCTTC. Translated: CASSQVLGQPHFYGYTF.

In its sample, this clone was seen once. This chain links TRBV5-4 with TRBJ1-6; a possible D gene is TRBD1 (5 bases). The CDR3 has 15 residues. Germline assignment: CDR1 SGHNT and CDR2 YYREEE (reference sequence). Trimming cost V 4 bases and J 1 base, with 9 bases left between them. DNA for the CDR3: TGTGCCAGCAGCCCCGGGGGTTCCTATAATTCACCCCTCCACTTT. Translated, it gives CASSPGGSYNSPLHF.

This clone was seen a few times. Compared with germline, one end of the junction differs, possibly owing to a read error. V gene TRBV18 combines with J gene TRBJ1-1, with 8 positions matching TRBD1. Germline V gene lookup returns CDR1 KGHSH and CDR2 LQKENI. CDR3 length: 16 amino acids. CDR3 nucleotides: TGTGCCAGCTCTCCACGGATGGGACAGGAAGACACTGAAGCTTTCTTT. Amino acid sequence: CASSPRMGQEDTEAFF.

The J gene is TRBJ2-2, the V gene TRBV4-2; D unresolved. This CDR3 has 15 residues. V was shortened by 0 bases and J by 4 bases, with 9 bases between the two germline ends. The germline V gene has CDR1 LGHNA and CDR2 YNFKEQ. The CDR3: CASSQDLSFTGELFF. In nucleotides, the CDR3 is TGTGCCAGCAGCCAAGATCTAAGTTTCACCGGGGAGCTGTTTTTT.

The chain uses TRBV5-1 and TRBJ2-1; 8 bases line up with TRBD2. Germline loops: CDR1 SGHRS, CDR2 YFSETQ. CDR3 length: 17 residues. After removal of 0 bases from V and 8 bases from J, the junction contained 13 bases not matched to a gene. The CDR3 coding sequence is TGCGCCAGCAGCTTGGGACCCTCGGGGGGGGGCCTCTATGAGCAGTTCTTC. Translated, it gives CASSLGPSGGGLYEQFF.

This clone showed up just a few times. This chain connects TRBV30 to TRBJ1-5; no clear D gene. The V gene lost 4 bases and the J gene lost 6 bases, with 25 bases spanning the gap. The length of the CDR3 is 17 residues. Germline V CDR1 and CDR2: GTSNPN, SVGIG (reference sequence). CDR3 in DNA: TGTGCCTGGAAAATAGATCCTCTCGGCACAGACGTTCAGCCCCAGCATTTT. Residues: CAWKIDPLGTDVQPQHF.

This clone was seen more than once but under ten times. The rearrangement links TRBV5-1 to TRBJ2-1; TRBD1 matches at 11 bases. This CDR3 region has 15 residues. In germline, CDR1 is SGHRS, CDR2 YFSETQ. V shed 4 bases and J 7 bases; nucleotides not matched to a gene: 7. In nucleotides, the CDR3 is TGCGCCAGCAGCGCCGGGACAGGGGGTGTGAATGAGCAGTTCTTC. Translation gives CASSAGTGGVNEQFF.

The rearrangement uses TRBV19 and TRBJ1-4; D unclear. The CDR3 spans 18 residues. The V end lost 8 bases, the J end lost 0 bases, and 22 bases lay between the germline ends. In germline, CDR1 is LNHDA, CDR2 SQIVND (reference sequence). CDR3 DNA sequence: TGTGCCAGTGGGGAGTACAAGGACTATACTCCAACTAATGAAAAACTGTTTTTT. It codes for CASGEYKDYTPTNEKLFF.

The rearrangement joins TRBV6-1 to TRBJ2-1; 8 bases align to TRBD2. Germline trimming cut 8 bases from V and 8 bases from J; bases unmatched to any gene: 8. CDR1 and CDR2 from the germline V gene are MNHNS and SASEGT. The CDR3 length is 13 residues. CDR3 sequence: CASFSGILDEQFF. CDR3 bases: TGTGCCAGCTTTAGCGGGATATTAGATGAGCAGTTCTTC.

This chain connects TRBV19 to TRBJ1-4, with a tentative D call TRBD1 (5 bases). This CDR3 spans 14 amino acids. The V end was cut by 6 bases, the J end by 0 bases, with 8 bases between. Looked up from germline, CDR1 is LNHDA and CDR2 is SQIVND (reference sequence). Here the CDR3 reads CASRLTATNEKLFF. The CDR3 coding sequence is TGTGCCAGTAGGCTGACAGCAACTAATGAAAAACTGTTTTTT. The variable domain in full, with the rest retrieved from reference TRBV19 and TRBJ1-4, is DGGITQSPKYLFRKEGQNVTLSCEQNLNHDAMYWYRQDPGQGLRLIYYSQIVNDFQKGDIAEGYSVSREKKESFPLTVTSAQKNPTAFYLCASRLTATNEKLFFGSGTQLSVL.

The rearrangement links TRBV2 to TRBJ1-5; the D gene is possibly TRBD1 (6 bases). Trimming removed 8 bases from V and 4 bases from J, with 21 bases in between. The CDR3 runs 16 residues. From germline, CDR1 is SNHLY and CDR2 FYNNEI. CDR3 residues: CASQRDIKGDNQPQHF. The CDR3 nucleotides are TGTGCCAGCCAACGGGACATCAAGGGGGATAATCAGCCCCAGCATTTT.

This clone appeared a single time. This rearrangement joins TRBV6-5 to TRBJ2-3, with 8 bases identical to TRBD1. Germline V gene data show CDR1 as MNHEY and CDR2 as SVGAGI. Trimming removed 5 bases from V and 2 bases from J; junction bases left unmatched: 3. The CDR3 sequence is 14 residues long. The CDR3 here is CASSRQGFTDTQYF. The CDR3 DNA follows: TGTGCCAGCAGTCGACAGGGGTTCACAGATACGCAGTATTTT.

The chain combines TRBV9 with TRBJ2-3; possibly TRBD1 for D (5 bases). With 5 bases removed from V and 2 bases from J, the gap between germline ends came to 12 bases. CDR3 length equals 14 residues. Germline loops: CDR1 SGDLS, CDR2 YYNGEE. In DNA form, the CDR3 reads TGTGCCAGCAGGGGTCCAGGGCACACAGATACGCAGTATTTT. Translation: CASRGPGHTDTQYF.

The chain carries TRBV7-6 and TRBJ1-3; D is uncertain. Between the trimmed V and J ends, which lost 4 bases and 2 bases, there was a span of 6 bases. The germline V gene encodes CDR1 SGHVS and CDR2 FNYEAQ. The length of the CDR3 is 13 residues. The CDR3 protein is CASSSNTGNTIYF. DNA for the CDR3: TGTGCCAGCAGCTCGAACACTGGAAACACCATATATTTT.

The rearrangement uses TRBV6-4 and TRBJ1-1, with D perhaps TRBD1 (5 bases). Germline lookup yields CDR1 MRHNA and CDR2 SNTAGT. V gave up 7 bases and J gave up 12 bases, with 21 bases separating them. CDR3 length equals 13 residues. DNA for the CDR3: TGTGCCAGCACGATTGGGGCAGGGATTGTCCCTTTCTTT. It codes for CASTIGAGIVPFF.

CDR3 in amino acids: CASSLAAGVNEKLFF. The DNA of the CDR3 is TGTGCCAGCAGCTTAGCGGCAGGGGTAAATGAAAAACTGTTTTTT. The rearrangement uses TRBV7-9 and TRBJ1-4, with D maybe TRBD1 (6 bases). Trimming left V 0 bases short and J 5 bases short, with 10 bases between. Germline CDR1 SEHNR, CDR2 FQNEAQ (reference sequence). CDR3 length: 15 residues.

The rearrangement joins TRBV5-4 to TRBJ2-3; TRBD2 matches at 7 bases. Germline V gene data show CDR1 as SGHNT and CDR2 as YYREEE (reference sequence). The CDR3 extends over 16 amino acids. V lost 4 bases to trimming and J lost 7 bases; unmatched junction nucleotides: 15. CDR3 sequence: CASSQRLASPRYTQYF. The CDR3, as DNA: TGTGCCAGCAGCCAGCGACTAGCTTCCCCACGGTATACGCAGTATTTT. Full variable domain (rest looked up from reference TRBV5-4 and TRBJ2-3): ETGVTQSPTHLIKTRGQQVTLRCSSQSGHNTVSWYQQALGQGPQFIFQYYREEENGRGNFPPRFSGLQFPNYSSELNVNALELDDSALYLCASSQRLASPRYTQYFGPGTRLTVL.

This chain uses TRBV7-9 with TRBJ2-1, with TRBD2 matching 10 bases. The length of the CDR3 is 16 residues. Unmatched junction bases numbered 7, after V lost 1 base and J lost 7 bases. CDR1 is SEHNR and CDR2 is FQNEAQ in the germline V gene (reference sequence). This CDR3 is CASSLVGLAAKNEQFF. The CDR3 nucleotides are TGTGCCAGCAGCTTAGTTGGACTAGCGGCAAAAAATGAGCAGTTCTTC.

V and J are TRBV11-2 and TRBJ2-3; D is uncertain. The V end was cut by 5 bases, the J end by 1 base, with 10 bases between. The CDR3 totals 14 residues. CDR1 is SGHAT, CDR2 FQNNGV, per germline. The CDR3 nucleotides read TGTGCCAGCAGCATTACTTCGGGCACAGATACGCAGTATTTT. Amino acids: CASSITSGTDTQYF.

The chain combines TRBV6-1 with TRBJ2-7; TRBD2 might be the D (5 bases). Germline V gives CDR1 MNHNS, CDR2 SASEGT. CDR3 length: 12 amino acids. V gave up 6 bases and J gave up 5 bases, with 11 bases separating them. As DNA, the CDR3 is TGTGCCAGCAGGAGGGAGACCCACGAGCAGTACTTC. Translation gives CASRRETHEQYF.

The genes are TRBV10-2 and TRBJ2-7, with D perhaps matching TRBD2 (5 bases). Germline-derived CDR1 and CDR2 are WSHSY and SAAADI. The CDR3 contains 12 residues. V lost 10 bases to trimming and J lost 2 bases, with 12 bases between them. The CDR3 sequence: CATEDSAYEQYF. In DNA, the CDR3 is TGCGCCACCGAGGACTCAGCCTACGAGCAGTACTTC.

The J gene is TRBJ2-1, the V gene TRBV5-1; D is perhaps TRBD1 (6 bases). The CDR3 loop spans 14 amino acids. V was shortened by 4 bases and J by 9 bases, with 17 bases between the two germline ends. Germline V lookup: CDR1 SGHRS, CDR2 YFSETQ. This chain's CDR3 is CASSTPQGSSEQFF. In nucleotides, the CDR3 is TGCGCCAGCAGCACACCCCAGGGGTCGAGTGAGCAGTTCTTC.

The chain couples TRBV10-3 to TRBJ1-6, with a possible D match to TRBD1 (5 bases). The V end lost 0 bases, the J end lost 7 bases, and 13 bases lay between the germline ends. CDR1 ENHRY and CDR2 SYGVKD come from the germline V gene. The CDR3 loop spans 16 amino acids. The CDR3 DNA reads TGTGCCATCAGTGAGTCCGGGGGAGGGCCAAATTCACCCCTCCACTTT. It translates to CAISESGGGPNSPLHF.

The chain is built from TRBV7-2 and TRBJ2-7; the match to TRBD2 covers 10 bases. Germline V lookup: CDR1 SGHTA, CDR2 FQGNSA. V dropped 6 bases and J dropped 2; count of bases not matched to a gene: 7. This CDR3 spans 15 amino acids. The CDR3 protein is CASRAGGAGAYEQYF. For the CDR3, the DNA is TGTGCCAGCAGAGCGGGGGGGGCTGGGGCCTACGAGCAGTACTTC.

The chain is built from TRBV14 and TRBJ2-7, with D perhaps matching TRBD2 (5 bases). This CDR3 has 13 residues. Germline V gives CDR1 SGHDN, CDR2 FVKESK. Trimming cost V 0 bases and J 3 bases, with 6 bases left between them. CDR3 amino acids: CASSQDRDYEQYF. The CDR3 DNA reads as TGTGCCAGCAGCCAAGATCGGGACTACGAGCAGTACTTC.